Given below is one TCR beta chain in context. The protocol was immunoSEQ multiplex PCR, while the TCRdb copy is restricted to in-frame clones and leaves out a portion. This sample has 40,000 to 60,000 clones, with about 86% found just once. This sample was included in a study of blood T cell repertoires in COVID-19. Per germline, CDR1 MNHEY and CDR2 SVGAGI. Trimming left V 2 bases short and J 1 base short, with 9 bases between. The CDR3 runs to 15 residues. Sequencing was carried out using peripheral blood. This chain links TRBV6-5 with TRBJ2-1, with D tentatively TRBD2 (6 bases). The receptor was isolated from a man in his forties with active COVID-19. This CDR3 reads CASSYVAGSYNEQFF. The CDR3 region has the DNA TGTGCCAGCAGTTACGTGGCGGGATCCTACAATGAGCAGTTCTTC.